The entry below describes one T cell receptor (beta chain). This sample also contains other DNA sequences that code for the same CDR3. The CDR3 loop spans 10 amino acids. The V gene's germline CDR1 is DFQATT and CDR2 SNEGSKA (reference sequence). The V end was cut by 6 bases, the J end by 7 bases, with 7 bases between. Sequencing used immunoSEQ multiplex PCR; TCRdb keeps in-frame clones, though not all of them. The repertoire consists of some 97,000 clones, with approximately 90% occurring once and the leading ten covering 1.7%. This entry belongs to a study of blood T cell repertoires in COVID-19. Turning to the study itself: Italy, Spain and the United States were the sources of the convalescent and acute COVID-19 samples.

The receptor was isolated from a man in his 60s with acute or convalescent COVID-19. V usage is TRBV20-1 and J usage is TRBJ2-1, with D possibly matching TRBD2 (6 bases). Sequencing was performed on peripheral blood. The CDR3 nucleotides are TGCAGTGCCGCGGGGAATGAGCAGTTCTTC. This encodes CSAAGNEQFF.